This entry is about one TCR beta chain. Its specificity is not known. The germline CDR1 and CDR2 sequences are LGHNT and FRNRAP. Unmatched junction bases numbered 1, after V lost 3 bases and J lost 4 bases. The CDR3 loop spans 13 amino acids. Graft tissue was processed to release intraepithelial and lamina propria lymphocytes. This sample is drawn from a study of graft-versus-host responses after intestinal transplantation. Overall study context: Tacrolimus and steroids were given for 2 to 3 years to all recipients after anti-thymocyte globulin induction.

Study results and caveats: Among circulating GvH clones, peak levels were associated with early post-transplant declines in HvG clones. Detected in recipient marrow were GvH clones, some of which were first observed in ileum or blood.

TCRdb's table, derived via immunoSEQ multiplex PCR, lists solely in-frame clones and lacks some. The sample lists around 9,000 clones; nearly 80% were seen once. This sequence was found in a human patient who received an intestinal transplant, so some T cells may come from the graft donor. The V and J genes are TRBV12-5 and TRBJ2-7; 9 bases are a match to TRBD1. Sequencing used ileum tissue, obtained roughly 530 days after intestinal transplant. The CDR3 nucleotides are TGTGCTAGTGGTTTTGACAGGGGGTACGAGCAGTACTTC. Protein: CASGFDRGYEQYF.